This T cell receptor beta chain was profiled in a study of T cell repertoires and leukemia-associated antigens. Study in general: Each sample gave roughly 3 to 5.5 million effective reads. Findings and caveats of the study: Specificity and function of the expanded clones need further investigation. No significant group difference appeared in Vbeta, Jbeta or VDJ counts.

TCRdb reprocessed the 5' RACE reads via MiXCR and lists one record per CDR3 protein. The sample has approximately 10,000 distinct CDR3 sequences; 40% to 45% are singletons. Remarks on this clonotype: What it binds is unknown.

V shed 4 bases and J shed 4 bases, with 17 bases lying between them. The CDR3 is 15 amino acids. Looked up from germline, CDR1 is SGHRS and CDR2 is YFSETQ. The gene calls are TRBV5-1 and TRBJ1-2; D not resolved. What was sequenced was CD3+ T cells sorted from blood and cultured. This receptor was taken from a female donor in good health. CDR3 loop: CASSPETLGLYGYTF. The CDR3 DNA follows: TGCGCCAGCAGCCCGGAGACCCTGGGCCTCTATGGCTACACCTTC.